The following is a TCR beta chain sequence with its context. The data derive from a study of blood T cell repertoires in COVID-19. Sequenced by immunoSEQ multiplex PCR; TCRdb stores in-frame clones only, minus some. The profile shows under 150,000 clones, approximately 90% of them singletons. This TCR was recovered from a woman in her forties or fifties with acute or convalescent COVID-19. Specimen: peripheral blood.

The CDR3 bases are TGTGCCAGCAGCTTAAACCGAGCCTACGAGCAGTACTTC. Translating gives CASSLNRAYEQYF. The rearrangement joins TRBV5-6 to TRBJ2-7; the D is unclear. Germline CDR1 reads SGHDT; CDR2 reads YYEEEE. The germline V and J ends were trimmed by 2 bases and 2 bases, with 8 bases remaining between them. The CDR3 covers 13 residues.